Here is one T cell receptor beta chain with its context. The antigen is unknown. The PCR was carried out with 60 Vbeta primers and 13 Jbeta primers. Measured with immunoSEQ multiplex PCR; TCRdb has only the in-frame clones, and not every one. The table has 100,000 to 150,000 clones, 55% to 75% seen once; the top ten hold around 4%. This sample was included in a study of cytomegalovirus exposure and HLA in healthy donors. About the study: Genetic ancestry analysis placed around 76% of the 300 to 400 donors that were genotyped in the Caucasian-associated cluster. General study findings and limits: The study recorded some 160 TCR beta chains that were cytomegalovirus-associated. Later analysis identified a missense DCLRE1C variant that was linked to TCR beta V- and J-gene trimming.

This CDR3 spans 13 amino acids. The V gene's germline CDR1 is SGHVS and CDR2 FNYEAQ. V gave up 4 bases and J gave up 2 bases, with 9 bases separating them. V and J are TRBV7-6 and TRBJ2-7, with D perhaps matching TRBD1 (5 bases). The TCR was taken from a young man in good health and CMV-seronegative. The sample comprised PBMCs. The CDR3 here is CASSWGQAYEQYF. The DNA for the CDR3 is TGTGCCAGCAGCTGGGGCCAAGCCTACGAGCAGTACTTC.